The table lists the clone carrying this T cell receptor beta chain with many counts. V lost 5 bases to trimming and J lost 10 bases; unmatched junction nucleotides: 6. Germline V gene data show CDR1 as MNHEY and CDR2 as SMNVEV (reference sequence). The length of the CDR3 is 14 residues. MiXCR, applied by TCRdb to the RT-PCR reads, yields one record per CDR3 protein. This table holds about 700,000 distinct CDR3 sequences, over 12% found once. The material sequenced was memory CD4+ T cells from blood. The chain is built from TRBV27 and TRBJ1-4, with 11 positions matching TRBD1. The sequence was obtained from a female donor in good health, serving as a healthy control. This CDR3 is CASSEDRGLRKLFF. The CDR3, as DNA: TGTGCCAGCAGTGAGGACAGGGGGCTTCGAAAACTGTTTTTT.